Presented here are 29 T cell receptor beta chains from one specimen sequenced in a study of blood T cell repertoires in COVID-19. The data were produced by immunoSEQ multiplex PCR, yet TCRdb's version contains in-frame clones alone and is incomplete. The profile covers a few hundred thousand clones, with 80% to 90% appearing a single time and 4.4% taken by the ten largest. The material sequenced was peripheral blood. Receptor source: a man aged 50-59 years with acute or convalescent COVID-19.

As for this clone: Other DNA sequences in this specimen translate into the identical CDR3. This rearrangement joins TRBV5-1 to TRBJ1-2; TRBD1 matches 7 bases. The junction had 1 base not matched to a gene; V was cut back by 5 bases and J by 0 bases. The CDR3 is made up of 13 amino acids. Germline V gene sequence: CDR1 SGHRS, CDR2 YFSETQ. CDR3 amino acids: CASSDRANYGYTF. The CDR3 region has the DNA TGCGCCAGCAGTGACAGGGCTAACTATGGCTACACCTTC.

The DNA for the CDR3 is TGTGCCAGCAGCCAAGAAGTAGCAGTCGGAAACACCATATATTTT. Protein: CASSQEVAVGNTIYF. The V gene is TRBV4-2, the J gene TRBJ1-3; D is unclear. The V gene lost 0 bases and the J gene lost 4 bases, with 10 bases spanning the gap. The germline CDR1 and CDR2 sequences are LGHNA and YNFKEQ. CDR3 length: 15 residues.

The chain has TRBV7-2 and TRBJ1-5; maybe TRBD1 (5 bases). Germline CDR1 is SGHTA and CDR2 is FQGNSA. This CDR3 is built from 15 residues. V was cut by 6 bases and J by 0 bases, with 12 bases left in between. CDR3 amino acids: CASSPGFNSNQPQHF. As DNA, the CDR3 is TGTGCCAGCAGTCCAGGGTTTAATAGCAATCAGCCCCAGCATTTT.

The chain uses TRBV5-6 and TRBJ2-1; TRBD2 matches 10 bases. CDR3 size: 16 residues. The germline gives CDR1 SGHDT, CDR2 YYEEEE. V lost 4 bases to trimming and J lost 5 bases; unmatched junction nucleotides: 9. The CDR3 DNA reads TGTGCCAGCAGCCGCCGGCCTAGCGGGGGCCACAATGAGCAGTTCTTC. Translated, it gives CASSRRPSGGHNEQFF.

The V and J genes are TRBV18 and TRBJ2-7; 8 bases match TRBD1. V dropped 3 bases and J dropped 1; count of bases not matched to a gene: 2. Germline CDR1 is KGHSH and CDR2 is LQKENI. The CDR3 is made up of 14 amino acids. CDR3: CASSPDRESYEQYF. As DNA, the CDR3 is TGTGCCAGCTCACCGGACAGGGAATCCTACGAGCAGTACTTC.

This rearrangement joins TRBV5-1 to TRBJ2-5; D is unclear. V was trimmed by 0 bases and J by 2 bases, leaving 11 bases between them. The CDR3 runs 15 residues. Germline assignment: CDR1 SGHRS and CDR2 YFSETQ. The CDR3: CASSLGSVPQETQYF. In DNA, the CDR3 is TGCGCCAGCAGCTTGGGGAGCGTACCTCAAGAGACCCAGTACTTC.

J is TRBJ2-5 and V is TRBV25-1; D might be TRBD2 (5 bases). Deletions cut 8 bases from V and 4 bases from J, with 14 bases between. The CDR3 runs 13 residues. Germline CDR1 is MGHDK and CDR2 is SYGVNS. The CDR3 nucleotides read TGTGCCAGCCGGGTGGCGGGTACAGAGACCCAGTACTTC. This gives the protein CASRVAGTETQYF. The variable domain in full, with the rest retrieved from reference TRBV25-1 and TRBJ2-5, is EADIYQTPRYLVIGTGKKITLECSQTMGHDKMYWYQQDPGMELHLIHYSYGVNSTEKGDLSSESTVSRIRTEHFPLTLESARPSHTSQYLCASRVAGTETQYFGPGTRLLVL.

CDR3 amino acids: CASSPNRASYGYTF. In DNA form, the CDR3 reads TGCGCCAGCAGTCCCAACAGGGCTAGTTATGGCTACACCTTC. The chain combines TRBV5-1 with TRBJ1-2; tentative D call: TRBD1 (6 bases). The length of the CDR3 is 14 residues. Germline assignment: CDR1 SGHRS and CDR2 YFSETQ. The V end was cut by 5 bases, the J end by 5 bases, with 16 bases between.

This clone was detected only a few times. CDR3 loop: CASSLGAGGNTEAFF. CDR3 bases: TGTGCCAGCAGTCTAGGGGCAGGGGGCAACACTGAAGCTTTCTTT. V usage is TRBV7-9 and J usage is TRBJ1-1; 8 bases map to TRBD1. The CDR3 spans 15 residues. Germline CDR1 and CDR2: SEHNR and FQNEAQ (reference sequence). With 6 bases clipped from V and 2 bases from J, the junction kept 8 bases outside the gene matches.

V is TRBV2 and J is TRBJ1-2; D is possibly TRBD1 (5 bases). The CDR3 is 13 residues long. Per the germline V gene, CDR1 is SNHLY and CDR2 is FYNNEI. Trimming pared 7 bases from V and 8 bases from J, leaving 17 bases between. CDR3 bases: TGTGCCAGCACCCTTCAGGGACTTGACGGCTACACCTTC. The encoded protein is CASTLQGLDGYTF.

The chain recombines TRBV24-1 with TRBJ2-1; 7 bases match TRBD2. CDR3 length: 15 amino acids. CDR1 is KGHDR and CDR2 is SFDVKD in the germline V gene. Trimming took 3 bases from V and 8 from J; bases not matched to a gene: 9. CDR3 region: CATSDPRTRSYEQFF. The CDR3 DNA is TGTGCCACCAGTGATCCCAGGACTAGAAGCTATGAGCAGTTCTTC.

V usage is TRBV19 and J usage is TRBJ1-5; possibly TRBD1 for D (5 bases). CDR3 size: 17 residues. Germline CDR1 LNHDA, CDR2 SQIVND (reference sequence). V shed 3 bases and J shed 0 bases, with 15 bases lying between them. The CDR3 nucleotides read TGTGCCAGTAGTATCGGCGTGGGGGGTCCTAGCAATCAGCCCCAGCATTTT. The encoded protein is CASSIGVGGPSNQPQHF.

V and J are TRBV7-9 and TRBJ1-2; 9 bases are shared with TRBD1. Germline CDR1 is SEHNR and CDR2 is FQNEAQ (reference sequence). The CDR3 runs to 16 residues. V shed 5 bases, J shed 5 bases, and the junction held 12 bases outside the gene matches. The CDR3 nucleotides read TGTGCCAGCAGCGCCACTCGACAGGGGGGATGGTATGGCTACACCTTC. Translation: CASSATRQGGWYGYTF. The whole variable domain, remainder taken from reference TRBV7-9 and TRBJ1-2, is DTGVSQNPRHKITKRGQNVTFRCDPISEHNRLYWYRQTLGQGPEFLTYFQNEAQLEKSRLLSDRFSAERPKGSFSTLEIQRTEQGDSAMYLCASSATRQGGWYGYTFGSGTRLTVV.

The chain has TRBV12-3 or TRBV12-4 and TRBJ1-1; possible D gene TRBD1, 5 bases. The CDR3 is 13 residues long. Trimming took off 10 bases at V and 0 bases at J, with 12 bases between the two ends. The CDR3 loop is CATKTDLNTEAFF. The DNA of the CDR3 is TGTGCCACCAAGACAGATCTGAACACTGAAGCTTTCTTT.

This clone was detected only once. V usage is TRBV18 and J usage is TRBJ1-5; 8 bases are a match to TRBD1. The ends lost 4 bases at V and 4 bases at J; junction bases unmatched: 9. The CDR3 contains 16 residues. Per the germline V gene, CDR1 is KGHSH and CDR2 is LQKENI. As DNA, the CDR3 is TGTGCCAGCTCACGAAGTGGACAGGGTAGGAATCAGCCCCAGCATTTT. Translation gives CASSRSGQGRNQPQHF.

The V call is TRBV5-1, the J call TRBJ2-7, with 9 bases aligning to TRBD1. CDR1 is SGHRS and CDR2 is YFSETQ in the germline V gene. This CDR3 comprises 15 residues. Trimming took 3 bases from V and 3 from J; bases not matched to a gene: 7. The CDR3: CASSSAWGQGYEQYF. The CDR3 DNA sequence: TGCGCCAGCAGCTCGGCTTGGGGACAGGGCTACGAGCAGTACTTC.

This clone was seen a single time. This chain uses TRBV4-1 with TRBJ1-2; D remains ambiguous. The CDR3 runs to 15 residues. Germline V lookup: CDR1 MGHRA, CDR2 YSYEKL. The V gene lost 0 bases and the J gene lost 4 bases, with 12 bases spanning the gap. In DNA, the CDR3 is TGCGCCAGCAGCCAAGATCCCACGGGAACCTATGGCTACACCTTC. It encodes CASSQDPTGTYGYTF.

This sequence joins TRBV2 and TRBJ1-6; a weak D match, TRBD1 (5 bases). The CDR3 consists of 14 residues. The germline V and J ends were trimmed by 5 bases and 7 bases, with 12 bases remaining between them. Germline V CDR1 and CDR2: SNHLY, FYNNEI. Here the CDR3 reads CASSPRVDNSPLHF. CDR3 coding DNA: TGTGCCAGCAGTCCCAGGGTTGACAATTCACCCCTCCACTTT. Full variable domain (outside the CDR3, taken from reference TRBV2 and TRBJ1-6): EPEVTQTPSHQVTQMGQEVILRCVPISNHLYFYWYRQILGQKVEFLVSFYNNEISEKSEIFDDQFSVERPDGSNFTLKIRSTKLEDSAMYFCASSPRVDNSPLHFGNGTRLTVT.

V usage is TRBV9 and J usage is TRBJ1-5, with a tentative D call TRBD1 (5 bases). The germline CDR1 and CDR2 sequences are SGDLS and YYNGEE. V lost 0 bases to trimming and J lost 7 bases, with 11 bases between them. This CDR3 region has 14 residues. The CDR3 sequence: CASSVGREGQPQHF. The CDR3 nucleotides read TGTGCCAGCAGCGTAGGCAGGGAGGGACAGCCCCAGCATTTT.

The J gene is TRBJ1-4, the V gene TRBV19; D possibly corresponds to TRBD1 (5 bases). The V and J ends lost 4 bases and 7 bases respectively, with 13 bases between them. The CDR3 runs to 14 residues. The germline CDR1 and CDR2 sequences are LNHDA and SQIVND (reference sequence). The CDR3 loop is CASSSKGSIEKLFF. In nucleotides, the CDR3 is TGTGCCAGTAGTAGCAAGGGGTCAATTGAAAAACTGTTTTTT.

The chain combines TRBV11-2 with TRBJ1-2, with TRBD1 matching 8 bases. The CDR3 sequence is 17 residues long. J was trimmed by 2 bases and V by 4 bases; bases with no gene match: 12. Germline lookup yields CDR1 SGHAT and CDR2 FQNNGV. The CDR3, as DNA: TGTGCCAGCAGCTCATACACGGGACAGGATTCAAACTATGGCTACACCTTC. As protein: CASSSYTGQDSNYGYTF.

This clone was recorded only once. The CDR3 DNA sequence: TGTGCCAGCAGCGCCCGACAGGGGCAAAATGAAAAACTGTTTTTT. It encodes CASSARQGQNEKLFF. The gene calls are TRBV9 and TRBJ1-4, with 8 bases identical to TRBD1. Germline assignment: CDR1 SGDLS and CDR2 YYNGEE. J gave up 5 bases and V 3 bases, and 6 bases lay outside the gene matches. This CDR3 comprises 15 residues. Drawing the rest from reference TRBV9 and TRBJ1-4, the complete variable domain is DSGVTQTPKHLITATGQRVTLRCSPRSGDLSVYWYQQSLDQGLQFLIQYYNGEERAKGNILERFSAQQFPDLHSELNLSSLELGDSALYFCASSARQGQNEKLFFGSGTQLSVL.

The chain uses TRBV3-1 (or the pseudogene TRBV3-2) and TRBJ2-3; 9 bases fit TRBD2. Trimming at V came to 0 bases and at J to 0 bases, leaving 4 bases not matched to a gene. Looked up from germline, CDR1 is LGHDT and CDR2 is YNNKEL (reference sequence). The CDR3 is 17 residues long. The CDR3 DNA is TGTGCCAGCAGCCAAGATCCCCTAGCGGGGAGCACAGATACGCAGTATTTT. Its translation: CASSQDPLAGSTDTQYF.

The V gene is TRBV7-2, the J gene TRBJ2-2, with D possibly matching TRBD1 (5 bases). This CDR3 region has 15 residues. In germline, CDR1 is SGHTA, CDR2 FQGNSA. V lost 5 bases, J lost 0 bases, and 10 bases lay in between. For the CDR3, the DNA is TGTGCCAGCAGCCCCCCGACAGCGAACACCGGGGAGCTGTTTTTT. It is translated as CASSPPTANTGELFF. Full variable domain (outside the CDR3, taken from reference TRBV7-2 and TRBJ2-2): GAGVSQSPSNKVTEKGKDVELRCDPISGHTALYWYRQSLGQGLEFLIYFQGNSAPDKSGLPSDRFSAERTGGSVSTLTIQRTQQEDSAVYLCASSPPTANTGELFFGEGSRLTVL.

The chain employs TRBV5-5 and TRBJ1-2; TRBD1 aligns across 8 bases. The CDR3 covers 15 residues. The J segment lost 0 bases and the V segment lost 4 bases, leaving 5 bases of the junction unmatched. Germline assignment: CDR1 SGHKS and CDR2 YYEKEE (reference sequence). The CDR3 sequence: CASSPGQAANYGYTF. The CDR3 DNA is TGTGCCAGCAGCCCGGGACAGGCAGCTAACTATGGCTACACCTTC.

The V and J genes are TRBV6-6 and TRBJ2-1; a possible D gene is TRBD2 (7 bases). Between the trimmed V and J ends, which lost 5 bases and 3 bases, there was a span of 20 bases. The CDR3 loop spans 17 amino acids. Germline V lookup: CDR1 MNHNY, CDR2 SVGAGI (reference sequence). The CDR3 is CASSPGGLAAIYNEQFF. Written as DNA, the CDR3 is TGTGCCAGCAGTCCCGGGGGGCTAGCGGCGATCTACAATGAGCAGTTCTTC.

V usage is TRBV10-1 and J usage is TRBJ2-3, with no clear D. The CDR3 has 15 residues. The germline CDR1 and CDR2 sequences are WNHNN and SYGVQD (reference sequence). V dropped 2 bases and J dropped 3 bases, with 12 bases sitting between them. The CDR3 is CASSEPRGGTDTQYF. CDR3 bases: TGCGCCAGCAGTGAGCCCCGCGGTGGGACAGATACGCAGTATTTT.

This chain joins TRBV15 and TRBJ2-7; D gene unclear. V was cut by 0 bases and J by 6 bases, with 9 bases left in between. The CDR3 is 13 residues long. CDR1 is LNHNV, CDR2 YYDKDF, per germline (reference sequence). CDR3 DNA: TGTGCCACCAGCAGAGAGGGTCGGAGCGAGCAGTACTTC. It translates to CATSREGRSEQYF. Complete variable domain (other parts from reference TRBV15 and TRBJ2-7): DAMVIQNPRYQVTQFGKPVTLSCSQTLNHNVMYWYQQKSSQAPKLLFHYYDKDFNNEADTPDNFQSRRPNTSFCFLDIRSPGLGDTAMYLCATSREGRSEQYFGPGTRLTVT.

The V call is TRBV30, the J call TRBJ1-1; the D gene is possibly TRBD1 (5 bases). V lost 4 bases, J lost 5 bases, and 20 bases lay in between. The germline V gene has CDR1 GTSNPN and CDR2 SVGIG (reference sequence). The length of the CDR3 is 15 residues. The CDR3 loop is CAWTKPGGVGTEAFF. CDR3 in DNA: TGTGCCTGGACTAAACCCGGGGGGGTTGGGACTGAAGCTTTCTTT.